This T cell receptor (beta chain) was observed in a study of blood T cell repertoires in COVID-19 (dated by TCRdb to 2018 to 2020). With regard to the full study: Samples from collaborators originated in the United States, Italy and Spain and spanned both the acute and convalescent phases of COVID-19. The repertoires were released in a freely available public database intended as a resource for research on the immune response to SARS-CoV-2. The samples were drawn from two sources: the first 160 participants of the ongoing ImmuneRACE study, and 950 to 1,500 subjects contributed by 6 global collaborators. The dataset comprised deeply sampled blood TCRbeta repertoires from subjects exposed to, actively infected with, or recovered from COVID-19. HLA class I and class II types, where available, came from metadata supplied by the sample provider rather than from assay-based typing. A de-identified subject ID, COVID-19 status, age in years and sex were almost always included in the sample metadata. The prospective study material was composed of cDNA or gDNA derived from T cells, B-cell-depleted T cells, or PBMCs. General conclusions and limits of the study: Clinical and demographic metadata were provided uncurated, with the amount varying by source and participant.

TCRbeta CDR3 regions were amplified from genomic DNA using the immunoSEQ Assay, a bias-controlled multiplex PCR. The authors' analysis ran thus. Nucleated cell counts per sample were estimated from amplification of reference gene primers within the assay. To quantify the absolute abundance of each unique TCRbeta CDR3 rearrangement, sequence reads were collapsed and filtered. Productive Simpson clonality was computed per sample as the square root of Simpson's diversity index over productive rearrangements. TCRdb took over this immuneACCESS table, retaining in-frame rearrangements with V and J assigned. Such tables are incomplete; in checked studies, under half of the missing clones stem from an unresolved V gene, and the remainder is unexplained. V and J calls and clone size come straight from that table; D and trimming were deduced from the DNA. The sample records 150,000 or so clones, less than 90% of which are singletons. The top ten clonotypes cover 25% to 30% of the sample.

The germline V gene gives CDR1 as SGHTA and CDR2 as FQGNSA. V sheds 2 bases and J sheds 5 bases, leaving 15 bases between their ends. The CDR3 runs 15 residues from the cysteine to the phenylalanine. Only the CDR3 region is kept as DNA, spanning 45 bases read in frame from base 1. Collaborating institutions collected whole blood in K2EDTA tubes following their own protocols. For TCRbeta analysis, collaborators shipped samples as frozen whole blood, isolated PBMCs, or DNA extracted from either of those sample types. Remarks on this clone: Its antigen has not been determined. Per-base qualities were not stored, and no clone one base away is much larger.

The chain couples TRBV7-2 to TRBJ1-1, with no confidently assigned D gene. This clonotype was sampled from a man in his 60s with acute or convalescent COVID-19. The sample was peripheral blood. The nucleotide sequence is given as TGTGCCAGCAGCTTATACGAACCAAGAGGAACTGAAGCTTTCTTT. It specifies CASSLYEPRGTEAFF.